The present entry profiles one TCR beta chain with its context. This entry comes from a study of blood T cell repertoires in COVID-19. Looking at the study overall: PBMCs, B-cell-depleted T cells, or T cells provided the cDNA or gDNA that made up the material.

Assay used: immunoSEQ multiplex PCR; TCRdb lists only in-frame clones, some missing. Here the sample spans 150,000 or so clones, approximately 85% being singletons. Germline V lookup: CDR1 SEHNR, CDR2 FQNEAQ (reference sequence). CDR3 length: 15 amino acids. The V gene end was trimmed by 1 base and the J gene end by 6 bases; junction bases not matched to a gene: 5. The rearrangement links TRBV7-9 to TRBJ2-1; TRBD2 agrees at 8 bases. This receptor was taken from a man aged 60 to 69 who had recovered from COVID-19. Sequenced: peripheral blood. The CDR3 spells CASSLGSGGVNEQFF. In DNA, the CDR3 is TGTGCCAGCAGCTTAGGGAGCGGGGGTGTCAATGAGCAGTTCTTC.